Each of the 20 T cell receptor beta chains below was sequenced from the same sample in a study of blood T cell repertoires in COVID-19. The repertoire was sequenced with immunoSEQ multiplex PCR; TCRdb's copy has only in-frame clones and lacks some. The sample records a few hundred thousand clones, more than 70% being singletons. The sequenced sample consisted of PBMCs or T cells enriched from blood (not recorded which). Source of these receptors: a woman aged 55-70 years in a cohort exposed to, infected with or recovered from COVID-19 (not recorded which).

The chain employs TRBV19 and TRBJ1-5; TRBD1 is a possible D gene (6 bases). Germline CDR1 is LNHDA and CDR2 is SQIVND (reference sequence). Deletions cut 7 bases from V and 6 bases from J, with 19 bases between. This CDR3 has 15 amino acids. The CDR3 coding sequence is TGTGCCAGTATGAGGGAGGGGGGCATGGTTCAGCCCCAGCATTTT. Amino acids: CASMREGGMVQPQHF.

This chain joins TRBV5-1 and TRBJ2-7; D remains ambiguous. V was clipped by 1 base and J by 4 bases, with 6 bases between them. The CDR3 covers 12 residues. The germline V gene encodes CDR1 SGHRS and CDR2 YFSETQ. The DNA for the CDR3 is TGCGCCAGCAGCTTGAACAGATACGAGCAGTACTTC. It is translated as CASSLNRYEQYF.

CDR3 amino acids: CASWREAQETQYF. The CDR3 nucleotides are TGTGCCAGCTGGCGGGAGGCCCAAGAGACCCAGTACTTC. The rearrangement joins TRBV5-4 to TRBJ2-5, with 8 bases fitting TRBD2. Germline loops: CDR1 SGHNT, CDR2 YYREEE (reference sequence). Losses at the gene ends were 7 bases for V and 1 base for J; bases not matched to a gene: 3. This CDR3 has 13 amino acids.

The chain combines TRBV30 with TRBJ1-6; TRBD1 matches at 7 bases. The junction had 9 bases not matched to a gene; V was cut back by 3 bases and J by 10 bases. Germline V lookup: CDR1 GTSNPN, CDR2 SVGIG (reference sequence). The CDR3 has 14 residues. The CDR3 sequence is CAWSTRQGKSPLHF. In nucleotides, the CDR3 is TGTGCCTGGAGCACCCGACAGGGAAAATCACCCCTCCACTTT.

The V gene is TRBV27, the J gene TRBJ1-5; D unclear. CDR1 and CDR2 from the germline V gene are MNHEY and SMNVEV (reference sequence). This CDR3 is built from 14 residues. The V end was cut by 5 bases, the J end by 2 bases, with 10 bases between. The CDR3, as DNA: TGTGCCAGCAGTAGTGAACGGGGCAATCAGCCCCAGCATTTT. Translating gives CASSSERGNQPQHF.

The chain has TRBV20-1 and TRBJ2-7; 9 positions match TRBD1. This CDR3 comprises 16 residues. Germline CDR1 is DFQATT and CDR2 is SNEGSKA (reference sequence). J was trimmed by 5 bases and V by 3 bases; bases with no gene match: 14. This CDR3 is CSASGMSGTGRDEQYF. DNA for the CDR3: TGCAGTGCTAGTGGGATGTCCGGGACAGGGAGGGACGAGCAGTACTTC.

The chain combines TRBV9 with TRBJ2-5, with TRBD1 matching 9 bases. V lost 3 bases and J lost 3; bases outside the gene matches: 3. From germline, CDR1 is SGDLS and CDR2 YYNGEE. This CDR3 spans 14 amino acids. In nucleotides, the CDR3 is TGTGCCAGCAGCGCCCGGACAGGGGAAGAGACCCAGTACTTC. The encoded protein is CASSARTGEETQYF. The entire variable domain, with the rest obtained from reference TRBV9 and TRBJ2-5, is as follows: DSGVTQTPKHLITATGQRVTLRCSPRSGDLSVYWYQQSLDQGLQFLIQYYNGEERAKGNILERFSAQQFPDLHSELNLSSLELGDSALYFCASSARTGEETQYFGPGTRLLVL.

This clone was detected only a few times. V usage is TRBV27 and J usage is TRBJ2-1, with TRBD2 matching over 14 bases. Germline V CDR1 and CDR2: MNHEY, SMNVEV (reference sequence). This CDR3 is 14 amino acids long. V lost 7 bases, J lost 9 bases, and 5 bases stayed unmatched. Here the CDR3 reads CASTTGLAGVEQFF. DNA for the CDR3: TGTGCCAGCACCACGGGACTAGCGGGAGTTGAGCAGTTCTTC.

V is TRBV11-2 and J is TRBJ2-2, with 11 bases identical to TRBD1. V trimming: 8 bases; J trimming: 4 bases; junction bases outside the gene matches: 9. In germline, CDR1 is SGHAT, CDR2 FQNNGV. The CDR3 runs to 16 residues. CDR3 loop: CASRRPGQGGTGELFF. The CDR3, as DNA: TGTGCCAGCCGACGCCCGGGACAGGGGGGCACCGGGGAGCTGTTTTTT.

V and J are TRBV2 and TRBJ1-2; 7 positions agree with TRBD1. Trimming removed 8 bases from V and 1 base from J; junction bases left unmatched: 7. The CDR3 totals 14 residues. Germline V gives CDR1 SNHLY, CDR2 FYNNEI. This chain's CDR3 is CASGGQPLNYGYTF. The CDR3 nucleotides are TGTGCCAGCGGGGGACAGCCCCTTAACTATGGCTACACCTTC.

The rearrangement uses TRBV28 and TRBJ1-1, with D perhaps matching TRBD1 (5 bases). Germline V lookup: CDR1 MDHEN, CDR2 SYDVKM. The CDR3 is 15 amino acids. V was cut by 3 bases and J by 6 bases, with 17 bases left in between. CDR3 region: CASSLRDLSGPEAFF. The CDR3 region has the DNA TGTGCCAGCAGTTTGCGGGACCTCTCAGGTCCTGAAGCTTTCTTT.

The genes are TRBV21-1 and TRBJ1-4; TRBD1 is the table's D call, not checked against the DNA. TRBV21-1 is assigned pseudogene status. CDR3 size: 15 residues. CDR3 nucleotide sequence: TGTGCCAGCAGCAAATCTTCGAGACAGGGCCAGAAACTGTTTTTT. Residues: CASSKSSRQGQKLFF.

The chain's CDR3 is CASSRRRTGGNQPQHF. The CDR3 region has the DNA TGTGCCAGCAGCCGTCGCCGGACAGGGGGCAATCAGCCCCAGCATTTT. This chain joins TRBV5-6 and TRBJ1-5; 9 positions agree with TRBD1. The CDR3 is 16 amino acids. The germline CDR1 and CDR2 sequences are SGHDT and YYEEEE. The junction had 7 bases not matched to a gene; V was cut back by 4 bases and J by 2 bases.

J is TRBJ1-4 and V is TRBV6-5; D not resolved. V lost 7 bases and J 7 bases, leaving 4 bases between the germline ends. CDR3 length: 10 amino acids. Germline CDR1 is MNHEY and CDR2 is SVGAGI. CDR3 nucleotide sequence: TGTGCCAGCAAGCTTGAAAAACTGTTTTTT. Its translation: CASKLEKLFF.

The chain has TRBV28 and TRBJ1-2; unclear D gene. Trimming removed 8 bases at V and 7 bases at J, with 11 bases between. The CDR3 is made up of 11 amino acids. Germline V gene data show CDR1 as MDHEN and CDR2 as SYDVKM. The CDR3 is CASLTVLGYTF. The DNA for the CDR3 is TGTGCCAGCCTAACGGTGCTTGGCTACACCTTC.

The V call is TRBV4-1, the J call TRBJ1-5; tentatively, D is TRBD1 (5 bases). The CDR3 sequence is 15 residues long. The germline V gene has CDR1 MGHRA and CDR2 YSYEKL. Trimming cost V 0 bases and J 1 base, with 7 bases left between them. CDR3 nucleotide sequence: TGCGCCAGCAGCCAAGATAGGACAAGCAATCAGCCCCAGCATTTT. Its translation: CASSQDRTSNQPQHF.

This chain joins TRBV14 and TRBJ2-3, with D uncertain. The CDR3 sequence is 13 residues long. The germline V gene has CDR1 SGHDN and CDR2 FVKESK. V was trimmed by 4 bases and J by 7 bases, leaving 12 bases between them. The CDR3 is CASSRPNSNTQYF. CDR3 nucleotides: TGTGCCAGCAGCCGACCCAACAGTAATACGCAGTATTTT. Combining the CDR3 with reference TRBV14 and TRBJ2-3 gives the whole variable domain EAGVTQFPSHSVIEKGQTVTLRCDPISGHDNLYWYRRVMGKEIKFLLHFVKESKQDESGMPNNRFLAERTGGTYSTLKVQPAELEDSGVYFCASSRPNSNTQYFGPGTRLTVL.

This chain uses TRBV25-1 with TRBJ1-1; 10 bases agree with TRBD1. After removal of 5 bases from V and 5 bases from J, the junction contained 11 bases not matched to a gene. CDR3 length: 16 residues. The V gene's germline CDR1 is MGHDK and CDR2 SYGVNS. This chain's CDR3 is CASSSLIGTGVTEAFF. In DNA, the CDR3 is TGTGCCAGCAGTTCGCTCATCGGGACAGGGGTAACTGAAGCTTTCTTT.

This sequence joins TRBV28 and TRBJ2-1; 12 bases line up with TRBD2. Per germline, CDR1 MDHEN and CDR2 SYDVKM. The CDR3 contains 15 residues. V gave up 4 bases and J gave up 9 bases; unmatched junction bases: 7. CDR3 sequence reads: CASSSLAGGVAEQFF. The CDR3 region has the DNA TGTGCCAGCAGTTCCCTAGCGGGAGGGGTGGCTGAGCAGTTCTTC.

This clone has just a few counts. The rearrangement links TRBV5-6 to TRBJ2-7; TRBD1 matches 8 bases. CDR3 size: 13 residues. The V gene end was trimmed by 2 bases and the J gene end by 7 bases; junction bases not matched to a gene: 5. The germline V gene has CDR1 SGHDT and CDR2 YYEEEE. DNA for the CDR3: TGTGCCAGCAGCTTAGGACAGGGTCGGGAGCAGTACTTC. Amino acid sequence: CASSLGQGREQYF.